The 8 T cell receptor beta chains reported below all come from one sample, sequenced in a study of T cells in Graves' hyperthyroidism and ophthalmopathy. Template material for amplifying TCR beta CDR3 regions consisted of RNA transcripts. Using the HTBI primer set, a first-round RT-PCR was run on the TCR CDR3. One entry per CDR3 protein, called by TCRdb with MiXCR from the multiplex PCR reads. The repertoire includes around 350,000 distinct CDR3 sequences, approximately 18% of them detected once, and 30% to 40% sits in the top ten. Sequencing input: blood. The receptor source for this set is a woman in her thirties with Graves' hyperthyroidism that later progressed to Graves' ophthalmopathy.

This clonotype has just a few counts. The rearrangement joins TRBV20-1 to TRBJ2-1, with 13 bases that match TRBD2. The CDR3 length is 20 residues. Trimming cost V 3 bases and J 0 bases; bases outside gene matches: 14. The germline CDR1 and CDR2 sequences are DFQATT and SNEGSKA (reference sequence). The CDR3 reads CSARPRLAGGPLSSYNEQFF. In nucleotides, the CDR3 is TGCAGTGCTAGGCCCCGACTAGCGGGGGGCCCCTTAAGCTCCTACAATGAGCAGTTCTTC.

This clonotype was picked up a small number of times. The chain employs TRBV7-2 and TRBJ1-4; D gene uncertain. CDR1 is SGHTA, CDR2 FQGNSA, per germline. The CDR3 length is 15 residues. The V gene lost 5 bases and the J gene lost 4 bases, with 14 bases spanning the gap. CDR3 in amino acids: CASSTYTENNEKLFF. The CDR3 nucleotides are TGTGCCAGCAGCACCTATACGGAAAATAATGAAAAACTGTTTTTT.

As for this clonotype: Sequence at one end of the junction differs from germline and may be a read error. The V call is TRBV11-3, the J call TRBJ2-3; D is unclear. CDR1 is SGHNT and CDR2 is YENEEA in the germline V gene. The CDR3 covers 14 residues. As DNA, the CDR3 is TGTGCCAGCAGCGTAGGTGAGAGCACAGATACGCACTATTTT. This sequence encodes CASSVGESTDTHYF.

This clonotype has more than one count but fewer than ten. This may come from a read error, since a much larger clone is one base off. The chain joins TRBV7-2 to TRBJ2-1; unclear D gene. Deletions cut 0 bases from V and 4 bases from J, with 4 bases between. Germline-derived CDR1 and CDR2 are SGHTA and FQGNSA. The CDR3 loop spans 13 amino acids. As DNA, the CDR3 is TGTGCCAGCAGCTTAGCCCCATACAATGAGCAGTTCTTC. Protein sequence: CASSLAPYNEQFF.

This clonotype has a count of ten or more. The chain carries TRBV24-1 and TRBJ2-7, with 8 bases identical to TRBD1. This CDR3 contains 16 residues. Trimming at V came to 5 bases and at J to 3 bases, leaving 11 bases not matched to a gene. The germline CDR1 and CDR2 sequences are KGHDR and SFDVKD. The CDR3 spells CATSAGPYDRGYEQYF. DNA of the CDR3: TGTGCCACCAGTGCCGGACCCTATGACAGGGGCTACGAGCAGTACTTC.

The sample holds many counts of this clonotype. The chain carries TRBV7-9 and TRBJ1-4; D unclear. V lost 5 bases and J lost 0, with 13 bases in between. The CDR3 totals 16 residues. Germline assignment: CDR1 SEHNR and CDR2 FQNEAQ (reference sequence). The CDR3 DNA follows: TGTGCCAGCAGCCCTAGGACGGAGGCAACTAATGAAAAACTGTTTTTT. It is translated as CASSPRTEATNEKLFF.

In this sample, this clonotype turned up many times. The chain is built from TRBV9 and TRBJ2-5; 10 nucleotides agree with TRBD2. The CDR3 runs to 14 residues. The V segment lost 3 bases and the J segment 5 bases; nucleotides outside the gene matches: 4. Looked up from germline, CDR1 is SGDLS and CDR2 is YYNGEE. Here the CDR3 DNA reads TGTGCCAGCAGCGACGGGACTAGCGTTGAGACCCAGTACTTC. Amino acid sequence: CASSDGTSVETQYF.

This clonotype was found many times. The chain recombines TRBV6-1 with TRBJ1-1; no reliable D call. Looked up from germline, CDR1 is MNHNS and CDR2 is SASEGT. The CDR3 contains 13 residues. The V end lost 5 bases, the J end lost 5 bases, and 12 bases lay between the germline ends. DNA of the CDR3: TGTGCCAGCAGTATGAAAGGGCGAACTGAAGCTTTCTTT. Protein sequence: CASSMKGRTEAFF.